This passage covers 14 T cell receptor beta chains from one sample sequenced in a study of cytomegalovirus exposure and HLA in healthy donors. Use of 60 Vbeta and 13 Jbeta primers characterized the PCR. Some clones are missing from TCRdb's copy, which holds only in-frame ones; the method was immunoSEQ multiplex PCR. The sample contains 85,000 to 95,000 clones, roughly 63% of which appear only once. Sequencing used PBMCs. These receptors all stem from a woman aged 25 to 39 in good health and CMV-seronegative.

The chain has TRBV9 and TRBJ2-2; D possibly corresponds to TRBD1 (6 bases). CDR3 length: 16 amino acids. Germline values: CDR1 SGDLS, CDR2 YYNGEE. V was shortened by 4 bases and J by 4 bases, with 17 bases between the two germline ends. The CDR3 nucleotides read TGTGCCAGCAGCCCAGGGGCAGGGACGGGCACCGGGGAGCTGTTTTTT. Translation: CASSPGAGTGTGELFF.

The V call is TRBV6-6, the J call TRBJ1-2; weak D call: TRBD1 (6 bases). The CDR3 covers 13 residues. Germline V gene lookup returns CDR1 MNHNY and CDR2 SVGAGI (reference sequence). V was trimmed by 1 base and J by 4 bases, leaving 7 bases between them. CDR3 loop: CASSYLDSYGYTF. The CDR3 coding sequence is TGTGCCAGCAGTTACTTGGACAGCTATGGCTACACCTTC.

The gene calls are TRBV30 and TRBJ2-7, with 8 bases fitting TRBD1. The germline CDR1 and CDR2 sequences are GTSNPN and SVGIG (reference sequence). The CDR3 spans 12 residues. The V and J ends lost 2 bases and 4 bases, in that order; junction bases with no gene match: 1. In nucleotides, the CDR3 is TGTGCCTGGAGTAGGACAGGGTACGAGCAGTACTTC. Translated, it gives CAWSRTGYEQYF.

This chain uses TRBV9 with TRBJ2-1; D remains ambiguous. The CDR3 totals 13 residues. Trimming stripped 1 base from V and 7 bases from J, with 9 bases between. Germline assignment: CDR1 SGDLS and CDR2 YYNGEE. CDR3 coding DNA: TGTGCCAGCAGCGTACCCCCAAATAATGAGCAGTTCTTC. Translated: CASSVPPNNEQFF.

This clone has more than one count but fewer than ten. This chain links TRBV7-2 with TRBJ2-7; D is ambiguous. Deletions cut 0 bases from V and 6 bases from J, with 18 bases between. The CDR3 spans 16 residues. Germline V gene sequence: CDR1 SGHTA, CDR2 FQGNSA. The CDR3, as DNA: TGTGCCAGCAGCTTAGCAACCATTGACCCCTCGGGCGAGCAGTACTTC. Protein: CASSLATIDPSGEQYF.

The chain joins TRBV27 to TRBJ2-5; a weak D match, TRBD1 (5 bases). V was clipped by 9 bases and J by 3 bases, with 17 bases between them. Germline lookup yields CDR1 MNHEY and CDR2 SMNVEV (reference sequence). The CDR3 is 14 residues long. The chain's CDR3 is CARAPGLVEETQYF. CDR3 nucleotides: TGTGCCAGGGCCCCAGGGTTGGTTGAAGAGACCCAGTACTTC.

As DNA, the CDR3 is TGTGCCACAACAACAGGGCTCCCATACACCGGGGAGCTGTTTTTT. Protein product: CATTTGLPYTGELFF. The chain links TRBV19 to TRBJ2-2, with a tentative D call TRBD1 (6 bases). Germline values: CDR1 LNHDA, CDR2 SQIVND (reference sequence). CDR3 length: 15 amino acids. V shed 10 bases and J shed 3 bases, with 18 bases lying between them.

The chain recombines TRBV5-6 with TRBJ1-5, with 8 bases that match TRBD1. V shed 2 bases and J 9 bases; nucleotides not matched to a gene: 7. The CDR3 extends over 14 amino acids. Germline CDR1 is SGHDT and CDR2 is YYEEEE. CDR3 in DNA: TGTGCCAGCAGCTTATCAGGGGGCGCAGGGCCCCAGCATTTT. It specifies CASSLSGGAGPQHF.

J is TRBJ2-5 and V is TRBV5-1; D call uncertain. Germline CDR1 and CDR2: SGHRS and YFSETQ. The CDR3 has 14 residues. V lost 5 bases and J 4 bases, leaving 15 bases between the germline ends. In DNA form, the CDR3 reads TGCGCCAGCAGGAGTGGTGCGGCTAGAGAGACCCAGTACTTC. Amino acid sequence: CASRSGAARETQYF. Complete variable domain (other parts from reference TRBV5-1 and TRBJ2-5): KAGVTQTPRYLIKTRGQQVTLSCSPISGHRSVSWYQQTPGQGLQFLFEYFSETQRNKGNFPGRFSGRQFSNSRSEMNVSTLELGDSALYLCASRSGAARETQYFGPGTRLLVL.

The chain has TRBV7-3 and TRBJ2-1; 7 nucleotides match TRBD1. V lost 5 bases, J lost 0 bases, and 4 bases stayed unmatched. The CDR3 is made up of 15 amino acids. Germline V gene sequence: CDR1 SGHTA, CDR2 FQGTGA. The CDR3 DNA is TGTGCCAGCAGCGGCGACAGGGCCTCCTACAATGAGCAGTTCTTC. Its translation: CASSGDRASYNEQFF.

This clone came up a few times. The chain employs TRBV2 and TRBJ1-5; D is ambiguous. The V end lost 2 bases, the J end lost 5 bases, and 4 bases lay between the germline ends. The CDR3 runs to 12 residues. The V gene's germline CDR1 is SNHLY and CDR2 FYNNEI. The chain's CDR3 is CASSEYYQPQHF. The DNA of the CDR3 is TGTGCCAGCAGTGAATATTATCAGCCCCAGCATTTT.

The chain carries TRBV7-9 and TRBJ1-4; no definite D call. Germline CDR1 reads SEHNR; CDR2 reads FQNEAQ (reference sequence). CDR3 length: 14 amino acids. Trimming removed 5 bases from V and 10 bases from J, with 17 bases in between. CDR3 in amino acids: CASSRGSQGPKLFF. CDR3 DNA sequence: TGTGCCAGCAGCCGAGGGTCTCAAGGGCCAAAACTGTTTTTT.

This chain uses TRBV16 with TRBJ2-1, with 12 positions matching TRBD2. The V segment lost 4 bases and the J segment 8 bases; nucleotides outside the gene matches: 3. From germline, CDR1 is KGHSY and CDR2 FQNENV. The CDR3 has 14 residues. Written as DNA, the CDR3 is TGTGCCAGCAGCCGGACTAGCGGGGTCTATGAGCAGTTCTTC. Its translation is CASSRTSGVYEQFF.

The chain uses TRBV6-4 and TRBJ2-1, with TRBD1 matching over 8 bases. The length of the CDR3 is 15 residues. Germline CDR1 reads MRHNA; CDR2 reads SNTAGT. J lost 9 bases, V lost 6 bases, and 13 bases had no gene match. Here the CDR3 DNA reads TGTGCCAGCAGCGCCGCCCGTGGACAGGGTGGTGAGCAGTTCTTC. It translates to CASSAARGQGGEQFF.